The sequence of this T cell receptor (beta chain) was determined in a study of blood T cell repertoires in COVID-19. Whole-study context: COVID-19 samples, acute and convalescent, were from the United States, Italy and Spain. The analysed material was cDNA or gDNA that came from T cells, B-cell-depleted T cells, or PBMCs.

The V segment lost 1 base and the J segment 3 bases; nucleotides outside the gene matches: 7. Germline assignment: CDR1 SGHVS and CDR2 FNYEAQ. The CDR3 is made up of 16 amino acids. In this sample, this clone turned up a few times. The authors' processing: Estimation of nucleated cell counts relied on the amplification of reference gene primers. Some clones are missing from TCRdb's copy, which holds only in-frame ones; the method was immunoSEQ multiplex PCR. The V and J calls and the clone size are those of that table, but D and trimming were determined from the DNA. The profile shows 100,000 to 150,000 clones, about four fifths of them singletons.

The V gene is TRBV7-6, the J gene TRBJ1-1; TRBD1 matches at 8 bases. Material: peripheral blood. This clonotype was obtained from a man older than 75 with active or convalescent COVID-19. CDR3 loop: CASSLGAGGVDTEAFF. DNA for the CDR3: TGTGCCAGCAGCTTAGGAGCAGGGGGCGTAGACACTGAAGCTTTCTTT.